Ten or more counts support the clone carrying this T cell receptor beta chain. Its antigen is not known. Generation of TCR beta libraries employed quantitative 5'-RACE incorporating molecular barcodes. In TCRdb, the 5' RACE reads were re-called with MiXCR into one record per CDR3 protein. This repertoire shows 30,000 to 45,000 distinct CDR3 sequences, around 6% found once; its top ten account for more than 10%. The source of the sample is a study of CD8 T cells in ankylosing spondylitis. Findings and limits, study-wide: The study looked at matched synovial fluid samples from ankylosing spondylitis patients. Disease-linked clones were reported to be significantly enriched there. Relatively rare in peripheral blood, disease-linked clones were also CD8+.

CDR3 length: 14 amino acids. V lost 4 bases to trimming and J lost 6 bases, with 12 bases between them. Germline V gene sequence: CDR1 MNHEY, CDR2 SVGEGT. Specimen: blood, either unsorted or a sorted T cell fraction (not recorded which). The origin of this receptor is a male donor with ankylosing spondylitis or in good health (not recorded which). The chain combines TRBV6-2 or TRBV6-3 with TRBJ2-2; D assignment may be TRBD1 or TRBD2 (5 bases each). CDR3 amino acids: CASSSGRGAGELFF. Written as DNA, the CDR3 is TGTGCCAGCAGTTCGGGTCGAGGGGCCGGGGAGCTGTTTTTT.